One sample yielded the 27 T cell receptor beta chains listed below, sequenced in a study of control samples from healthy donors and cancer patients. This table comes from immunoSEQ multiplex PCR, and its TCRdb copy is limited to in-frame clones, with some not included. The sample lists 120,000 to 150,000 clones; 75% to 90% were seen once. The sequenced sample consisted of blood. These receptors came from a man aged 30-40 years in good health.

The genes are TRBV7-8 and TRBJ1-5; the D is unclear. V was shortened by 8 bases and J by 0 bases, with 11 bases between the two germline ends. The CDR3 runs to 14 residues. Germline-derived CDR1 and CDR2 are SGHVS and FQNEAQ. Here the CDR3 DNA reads TGTGCCAGCCGGGCAGACAATAGCAATCAGCCCCAGCATTTT. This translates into CASRADNSNQPQHF.

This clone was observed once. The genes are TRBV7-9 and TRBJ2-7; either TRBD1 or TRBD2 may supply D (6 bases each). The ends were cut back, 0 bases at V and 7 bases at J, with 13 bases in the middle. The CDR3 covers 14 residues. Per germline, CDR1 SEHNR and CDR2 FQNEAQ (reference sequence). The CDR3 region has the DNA TGTGCCAGCAGCTTAGCGCTCGGGGGCGCGGAGCAGTACTTC. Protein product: CASSLALGGAEQYF.

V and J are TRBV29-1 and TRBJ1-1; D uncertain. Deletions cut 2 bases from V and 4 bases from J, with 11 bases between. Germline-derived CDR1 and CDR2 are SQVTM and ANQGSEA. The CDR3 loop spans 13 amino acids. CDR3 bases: TGCAGCGTTGAAACAGCTTTGGGCACTGAAGCTTTCTTT. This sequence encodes CSVETALGTEAFF.

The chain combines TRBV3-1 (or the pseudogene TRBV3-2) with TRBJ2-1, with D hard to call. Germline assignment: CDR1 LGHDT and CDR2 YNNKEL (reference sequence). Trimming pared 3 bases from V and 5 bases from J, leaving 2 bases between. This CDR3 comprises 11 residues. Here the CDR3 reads CASSHNNEQFF. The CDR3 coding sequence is TGTGCCAGCAGCCACAACAATGAGCAGTTCTTC.

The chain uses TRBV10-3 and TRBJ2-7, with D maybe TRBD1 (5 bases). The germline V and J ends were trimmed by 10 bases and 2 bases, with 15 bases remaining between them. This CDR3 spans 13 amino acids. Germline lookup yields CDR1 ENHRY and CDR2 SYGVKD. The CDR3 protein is CATNWGGTYEQYF. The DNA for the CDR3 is TGTGCCACCAATTGGGGCGGAACCTACGAGCAGTACTTC.

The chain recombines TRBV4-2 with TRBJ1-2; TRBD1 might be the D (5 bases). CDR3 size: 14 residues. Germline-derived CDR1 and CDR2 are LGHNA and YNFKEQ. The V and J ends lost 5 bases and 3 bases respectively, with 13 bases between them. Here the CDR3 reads CASSSTGGDYGYTF. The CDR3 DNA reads TGTGCCAGCAGCAGTACGGGGGGGGACTATGGCTACACCTTC.

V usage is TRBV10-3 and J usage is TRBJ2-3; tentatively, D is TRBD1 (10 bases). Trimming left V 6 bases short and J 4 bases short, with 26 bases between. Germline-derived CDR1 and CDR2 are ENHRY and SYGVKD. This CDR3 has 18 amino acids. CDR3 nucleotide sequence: TGTGCCATCAGCCGGGACAGGGGATCTAGCGGGGCCCCAGATACGCAGTATTTT. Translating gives CAISRDRGSSGAPDTQYF.

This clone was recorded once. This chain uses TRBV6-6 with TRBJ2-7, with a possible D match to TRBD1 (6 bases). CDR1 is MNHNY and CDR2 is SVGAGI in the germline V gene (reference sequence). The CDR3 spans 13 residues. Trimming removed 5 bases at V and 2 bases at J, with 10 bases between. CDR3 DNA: TGTGCCAGCAGTACTTCAGGGGCCTACGAGCAGTACTTC. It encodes CASSTSGAYEQYF.

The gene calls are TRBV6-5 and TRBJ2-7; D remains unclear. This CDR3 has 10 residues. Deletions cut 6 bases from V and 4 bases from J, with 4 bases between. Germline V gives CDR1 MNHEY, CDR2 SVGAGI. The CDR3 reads CASREYEQYF. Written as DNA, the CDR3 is TGTGCCAGCAGAGAGTACGAGCAGTACTTC.

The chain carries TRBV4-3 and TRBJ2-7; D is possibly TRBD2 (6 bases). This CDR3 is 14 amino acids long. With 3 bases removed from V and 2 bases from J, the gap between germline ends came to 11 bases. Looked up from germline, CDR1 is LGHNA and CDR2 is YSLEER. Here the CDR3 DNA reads TGCGCCAGCAGCCACGGACGGGGGACCTACGAGCAGTACTTC. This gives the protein CASSHGRGTYEQYF.

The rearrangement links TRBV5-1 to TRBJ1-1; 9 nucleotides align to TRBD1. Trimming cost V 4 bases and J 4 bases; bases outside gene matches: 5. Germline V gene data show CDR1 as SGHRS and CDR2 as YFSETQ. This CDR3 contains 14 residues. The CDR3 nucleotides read TGCGCCAGCAGCGATACAGGGGGCGGCACTGAAGCTTTCTTT. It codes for CASSDTGGGTEAFF.

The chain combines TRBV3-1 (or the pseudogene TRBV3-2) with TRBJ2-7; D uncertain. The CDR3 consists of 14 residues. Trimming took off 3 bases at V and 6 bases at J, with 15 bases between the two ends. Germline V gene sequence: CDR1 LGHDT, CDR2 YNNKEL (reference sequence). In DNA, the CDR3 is TGTGCCAGCAGCCACCTAGGTCGTGGCGCCGAGCAGTACTTC. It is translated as CASSHLGRGAEQYF.

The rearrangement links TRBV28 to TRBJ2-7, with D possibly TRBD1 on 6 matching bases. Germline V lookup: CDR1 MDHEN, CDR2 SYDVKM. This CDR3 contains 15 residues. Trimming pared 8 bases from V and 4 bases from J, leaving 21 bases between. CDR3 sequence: CASANPGAGAYEQYF. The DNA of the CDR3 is TGTGCCAGCGCTAATCCAGGGGCCGGGGCTTACGAGCAGTACTTC.

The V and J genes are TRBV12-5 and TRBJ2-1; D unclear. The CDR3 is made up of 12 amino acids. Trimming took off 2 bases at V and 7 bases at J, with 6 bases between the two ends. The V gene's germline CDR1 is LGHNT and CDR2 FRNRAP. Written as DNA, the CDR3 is TGTGCTAGTGGTTTGCCCCATAATGAGCAGTTCTTC. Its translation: CASGLPHNEQFF.

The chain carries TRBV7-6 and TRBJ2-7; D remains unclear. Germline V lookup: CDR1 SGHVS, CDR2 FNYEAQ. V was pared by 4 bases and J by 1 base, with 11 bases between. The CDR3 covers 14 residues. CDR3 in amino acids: CASSSRSGSYEQYF. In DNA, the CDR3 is TGTGCCAGCAGCTCCAGGAGTGGGTCCTACGAGCAGTACTTC.

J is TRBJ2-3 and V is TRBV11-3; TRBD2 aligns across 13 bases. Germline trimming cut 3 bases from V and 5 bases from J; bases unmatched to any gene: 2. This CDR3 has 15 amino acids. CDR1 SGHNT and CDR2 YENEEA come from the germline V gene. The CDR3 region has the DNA TGTGCCAGCAGCTTCGGGACTAGCGGGGTAGATACGCAGTATTTT. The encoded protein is CASSFGTSGVDTQYF.

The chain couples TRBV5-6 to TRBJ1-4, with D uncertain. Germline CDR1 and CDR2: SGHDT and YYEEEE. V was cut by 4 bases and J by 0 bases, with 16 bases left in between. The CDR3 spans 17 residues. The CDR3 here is CASSGSTVTATNEKLFF. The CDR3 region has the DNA TGTGCCAGCAGCGGATCCACAGTGACTGCAACTAATGAAAAACTGTTTTTT.

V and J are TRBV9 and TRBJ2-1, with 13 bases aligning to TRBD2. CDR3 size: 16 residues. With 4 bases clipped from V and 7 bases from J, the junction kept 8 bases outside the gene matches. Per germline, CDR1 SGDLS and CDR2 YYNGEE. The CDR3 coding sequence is TGTGCCAGCAGCCCTCCCGGGACTAGCGGGATGAATGAGCAGTTCTTC. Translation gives CASSPPGTSGMNEQFF.

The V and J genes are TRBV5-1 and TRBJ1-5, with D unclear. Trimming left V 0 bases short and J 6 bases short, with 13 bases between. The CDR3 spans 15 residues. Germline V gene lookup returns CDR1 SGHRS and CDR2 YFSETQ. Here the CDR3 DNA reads TGCGCCAGCAGCTTGGGTACAAATGGTGGTCAGCCCCAGCATTTT. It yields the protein CASSLGTNGGQPQHF.

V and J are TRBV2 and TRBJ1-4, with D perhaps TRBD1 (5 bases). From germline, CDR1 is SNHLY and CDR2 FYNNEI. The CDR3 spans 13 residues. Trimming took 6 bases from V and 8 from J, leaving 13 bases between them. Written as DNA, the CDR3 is TGTGCCAGCAGCCGCGGGACTCAAGAAAAACTGTTTTTT. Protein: CASSRGTQEKLFF.

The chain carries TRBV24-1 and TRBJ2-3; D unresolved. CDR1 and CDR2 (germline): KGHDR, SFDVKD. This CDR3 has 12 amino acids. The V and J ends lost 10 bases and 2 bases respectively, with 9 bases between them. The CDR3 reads CATRDVTDTQYF. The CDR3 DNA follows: TGTGCCACTAGAGACGTCACAGATACGCAGTATTTT.

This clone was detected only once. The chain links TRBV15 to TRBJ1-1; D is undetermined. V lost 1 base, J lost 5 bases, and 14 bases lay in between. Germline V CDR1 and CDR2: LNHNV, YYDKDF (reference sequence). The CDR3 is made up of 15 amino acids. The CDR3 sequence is CATSRGQAEATEAFF. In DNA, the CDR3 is TGTGCCACCAGCAGAGGGCAGGCCGAAGCGACTGAAGCTTTCTTT.

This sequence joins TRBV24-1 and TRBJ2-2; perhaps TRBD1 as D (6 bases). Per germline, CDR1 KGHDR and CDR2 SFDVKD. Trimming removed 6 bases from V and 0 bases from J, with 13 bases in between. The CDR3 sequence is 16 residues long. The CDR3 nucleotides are TGTGCCACCAGTAATGAGAGGACAGCGAACACCGGGGAGCTGTTTTTT. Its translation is CATSNERTANTGELFF.

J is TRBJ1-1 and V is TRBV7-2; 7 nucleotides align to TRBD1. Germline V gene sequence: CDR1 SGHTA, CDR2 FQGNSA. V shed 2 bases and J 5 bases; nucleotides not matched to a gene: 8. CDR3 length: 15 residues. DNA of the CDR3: TGTGCCAGCAGCTTATTAGTCCAGGGGGGGACTGAAGCTTTCTTT. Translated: CASSLLVQGGTEAFF.

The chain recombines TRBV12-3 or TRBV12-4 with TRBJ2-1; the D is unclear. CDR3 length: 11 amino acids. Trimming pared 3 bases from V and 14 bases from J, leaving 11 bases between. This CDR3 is CASSLDTTEFF. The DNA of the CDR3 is TGTGCCAGCAGTTTGGATACTACCGAGTTCTTC.

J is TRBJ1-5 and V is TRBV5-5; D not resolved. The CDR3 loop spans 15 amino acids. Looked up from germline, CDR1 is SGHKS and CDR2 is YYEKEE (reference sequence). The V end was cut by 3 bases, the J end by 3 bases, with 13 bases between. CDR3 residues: CASSSGTGINQPQHF. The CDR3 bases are TGTGCCAGCAGCTCCGGTACGGGAATCAATCAGCCCCAGCATTTT.

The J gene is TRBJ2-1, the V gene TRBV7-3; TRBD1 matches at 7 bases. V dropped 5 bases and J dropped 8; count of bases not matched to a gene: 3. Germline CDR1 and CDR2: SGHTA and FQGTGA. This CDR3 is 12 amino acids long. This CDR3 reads CASSNTGDEQFF. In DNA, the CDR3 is TGTGCCAGCAGCAACACAGGGGATGAGCAGTTCTTC.